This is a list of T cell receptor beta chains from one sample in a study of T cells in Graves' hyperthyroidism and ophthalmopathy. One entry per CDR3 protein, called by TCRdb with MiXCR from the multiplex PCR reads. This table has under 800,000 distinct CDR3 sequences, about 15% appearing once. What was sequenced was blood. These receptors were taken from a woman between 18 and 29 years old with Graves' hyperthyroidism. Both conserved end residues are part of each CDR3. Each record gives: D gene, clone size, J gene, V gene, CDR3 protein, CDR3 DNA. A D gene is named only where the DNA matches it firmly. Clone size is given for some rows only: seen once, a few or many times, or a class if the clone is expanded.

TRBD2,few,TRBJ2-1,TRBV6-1,CASSISSGIKSVEQFF,TGTGCCAGCAGTATCTCTAGCGGGATTAAAAGTGTTGAGCAGTTCTTC
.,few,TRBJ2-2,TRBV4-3,CASSQQPPFYDPGELFF,TGCGCCAGCAGCCAACAGCCCCCGTTTTATGATCCCGGGGAGCTGTTTTTT
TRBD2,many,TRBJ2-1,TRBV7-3,CASSLGPSGAHNEQFF,TGTGCCAGCAGCTTAGGTCCCAGCGGGGCTCACAATGAGCAGTTCTTC
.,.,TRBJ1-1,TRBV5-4,CASRIGVTAEAFF,TGTGCCAGCAGAATCGGGGTCACCGCTGAAGCTTTCTTT
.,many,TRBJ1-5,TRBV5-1,CASSLVGEGQPQHF,TGCGCCAGCAGCTTGGTGGGGGAAGGTCAGCCCCAGCATTTT
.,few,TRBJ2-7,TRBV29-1,CSVSSSYEQYF,TGCAGCGTATCTAGCTCCTACGAGCAGTACTTC
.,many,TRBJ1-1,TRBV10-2,CASSDVTAMNTEAFF,TGCGCCAGCAGTGATGTGACAGCCATGAACACTGAAGCTTTCTTT
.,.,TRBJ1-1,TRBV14,CASSPWGRQTKNTEAFF,TGTGCCAGCAGCCCCTGGGGTCGACAGACAAAGAACACTGAAGCTTTCTTT
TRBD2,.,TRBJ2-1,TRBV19,CASSKIPKTSGLSYNEQFF,TGTGCCAGTAGTAAGATACCCAAGACTAGCGGTCTCTCCTACAATGAGCAGTTCTTC
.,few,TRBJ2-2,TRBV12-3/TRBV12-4,CASSPAGLNTGELFF,TGTGCCAGCAGTCCCGCGGGGTTGAACACCGGGGAGCTGTTTTTT
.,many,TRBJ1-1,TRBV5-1,CASTVGDRTPNTEAFF,TGCGCCAGCACCGTCGGGGACCGGACACCGAACACTGAAGCTTTCTTT
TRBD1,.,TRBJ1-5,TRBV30,CASQGDSQPQHF,TGTGCCTCACAGGGGGACAGTCAGCCCCAGCATTTT
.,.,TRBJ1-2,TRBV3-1,CASSQGRRGYTF,TGTGCCAGCAGCCAAGGACGTCGGGGCTACACCTTC
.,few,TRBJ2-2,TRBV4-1,CASSQGSGANTGELFF,TGCGCCAGCAGCCAAGGTAGCGGCGCGAACACCGGGGAGCTGTTTTTT
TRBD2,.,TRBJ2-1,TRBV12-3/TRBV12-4,CASSSPGLVTHNEQFF,TGTGCCAGCAGCTCCCCGGGACTAGTCACACACAATGAGCAGTTCTTC
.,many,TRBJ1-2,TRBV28,CASSLQGRLDYGYTF,TGTGCCAGCAGTTTACAGGGGCGCTTGGACTATGGCTACACCTTC
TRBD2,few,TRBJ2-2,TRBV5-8,CASSPGLAGVELFF,TGTGCCAGCAGCCCGGGACTAGCGGGAGTGGAGCTGTTTTTT
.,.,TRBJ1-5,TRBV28,CASSLGIGNQPQHF,TGTGCCAGCAGTTTAGGCATCGGCAATCAGCCCCAGCATTTT
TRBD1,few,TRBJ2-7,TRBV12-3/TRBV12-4,CASSLKGAFGYEQYF,TGTGCCAGCAGTTTAAAGGGGGCATTTGGCTACGAGCAGTACTTC
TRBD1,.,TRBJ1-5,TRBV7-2,CASSPSGTEYQPQHF,TGTGCCAGCAGCCCTTCCGGGACAGAGTATCAGCCCCAGCATTTT
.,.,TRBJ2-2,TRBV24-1,CATSGGVGILGELFF,TGTGCCACCAGTGGCGGCGTAGGGATTCTCGGGGAGCTGTTTTTT
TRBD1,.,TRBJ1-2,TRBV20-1,CSARGEGTANYGYTF,TGCAGTGCCAGGGGGGAAGGGACGGCTAACTATGGCTACACCTTC
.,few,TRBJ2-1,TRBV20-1,CSARVQGGEQFF,TGCAGTGCTAGAGTCCAGGGGGGTGAGCAGTTCTTC
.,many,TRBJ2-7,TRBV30,CAWSELPYSYEQYF,TGTGCCTGGAGCGAACTCCCGTACAGCTACGAGCAGTACTTC
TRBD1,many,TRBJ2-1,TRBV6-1,CASSEPGTAANEQFF,TGTGCCAGCAGTGAACCCGGGACAGCGGCCAATGAGCAGTTCTTC
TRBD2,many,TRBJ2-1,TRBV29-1,CSVLGGAGGDNEQFF,TGCAGCGTCCTCGGAGGGGCGGGAGGGGACAATGAGCAGTTCTTC
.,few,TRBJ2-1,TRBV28,CATGVQPLNEQFF,TGTGCCACTGGGGTCCAGCCCCTAAATGAGCAGTTCTTC
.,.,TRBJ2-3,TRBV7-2,CASSSHWGDTQYF,TGTGCCAGCAGCTCACACTGGGGAGATACGCAGTATTTT